The clone carrying this TCR beta chain was picked up a small number of times. Its antigen is not known. PCR used 60 Vbeta primers and 13 Jbeta primers. Method: immunoSEQ multiplex PCR; TCRdb's copy keeps in-frame clones and lacks some. The data contain about 200,000 clones, 80% to 90% of them singletons. This sample is drawn from a study of cytomegalovirus exposure and HLA in healthy donors. Study background: Earlier findings included more than 95 million unique TCR beta sequences obtained from 150 million to 200 million T cells.

The length of the CDR3 is 13 residues. Germline CDR1 is MNHNY and CDR2 is SVGAGI (reference sequence). Trimming removed 5 bases from V and 4 bases from J, with 11 bases in between. Donors in the study were healthy people who gave bone marrow. Findings and caveats of the study: Across donors, sequencing depth was assumed by presence/absence analyses to be roughly uniform. Researchers reported in a later analysis that a missense DCLRE1C variant was tied to TCR beta V- and J-gene trimming.

The receptor comes from a young man in good health and CMV-seronegative. The sample consisted of PBMCs. The chain links TRBV6-6 to TRBJ1-2; D is perhaps TRBD1 (5 bases). The CDR3 region is CASSMDTTYGYTF. The CDR3 region has the DNA TGTGCCAGCAGTATGGACACCACCTATGGCTACACCTTC.